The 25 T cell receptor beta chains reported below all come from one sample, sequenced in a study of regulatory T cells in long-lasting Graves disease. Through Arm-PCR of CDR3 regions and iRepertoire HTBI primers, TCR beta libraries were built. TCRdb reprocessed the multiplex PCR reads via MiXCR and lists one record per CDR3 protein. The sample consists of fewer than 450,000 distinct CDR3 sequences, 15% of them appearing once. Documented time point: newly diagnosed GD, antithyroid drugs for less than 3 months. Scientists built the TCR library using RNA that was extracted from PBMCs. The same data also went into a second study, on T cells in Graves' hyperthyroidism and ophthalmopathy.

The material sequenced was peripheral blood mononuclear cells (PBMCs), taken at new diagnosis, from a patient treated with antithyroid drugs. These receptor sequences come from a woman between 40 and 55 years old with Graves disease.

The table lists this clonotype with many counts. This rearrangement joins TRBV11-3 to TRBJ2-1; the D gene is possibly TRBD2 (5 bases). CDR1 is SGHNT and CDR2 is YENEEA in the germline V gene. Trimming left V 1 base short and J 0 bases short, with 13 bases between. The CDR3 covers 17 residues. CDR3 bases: TGTGCCAGCAGCTTAGCCTCGGGGTGGCGCTCCTACAATGAGCAGTTCTTC. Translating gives CASSLASGWRSYNEQFF.

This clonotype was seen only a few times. The CDR3 DNA reads as TGTGCCACCGGGGACGGCGGGAGCGGGGACAATGAGCAGTTCTTC. Translating it yields CATGDGGSGDNEQFF. The rearrangement joins TRBV3-1 to TRBJ2-1; 7 positions agree with TRBD2. This CDR3 contains 15 residues. Germline trimming cut 10 bases from V and 5 bases from J; bases unmatched to any gene: 14. Germline CDR1 LGHDT, CDR2 YNNKEL (reference sequence).

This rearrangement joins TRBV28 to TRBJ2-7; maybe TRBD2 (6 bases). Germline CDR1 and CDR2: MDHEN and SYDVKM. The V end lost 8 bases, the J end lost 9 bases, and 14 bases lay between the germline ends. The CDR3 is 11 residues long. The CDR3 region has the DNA TGTGCCAGCTCGCGGGGTGAGGTGCAGTACTTC. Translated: CASSRGEVQYF.

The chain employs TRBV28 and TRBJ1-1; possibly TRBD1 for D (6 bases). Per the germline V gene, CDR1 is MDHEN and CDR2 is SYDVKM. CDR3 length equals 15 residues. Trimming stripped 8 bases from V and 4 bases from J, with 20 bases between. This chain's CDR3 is CASETGGARGTEAFF. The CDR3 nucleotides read TGTGCCAGCGAGACGGGGGGGGCGCGGGGCACTGAAGCTTTCTTT.

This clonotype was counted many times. Here the CDR3 reads CASRKETQYF. The CDR3 bases are TGTGCCAGCAGAAAAGAGACCCAGTACTTC. J is TRBJ2-5 and V is TRBV6-1; D is uncertain. Germline CDR1 and CDR2: MNHNS and SASEGT. Trimming took off 6 bases at V and 3 bases at J, with 2 bases between the two ends. CDR3 length: 10 amino acids.

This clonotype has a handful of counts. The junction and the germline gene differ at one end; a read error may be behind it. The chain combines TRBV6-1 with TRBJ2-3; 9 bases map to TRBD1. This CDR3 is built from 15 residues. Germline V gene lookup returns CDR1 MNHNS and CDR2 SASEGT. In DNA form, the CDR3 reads TGTGCCGGCAGAAGAACAGGGGGCAGCACAGATACGCAGTATTTT. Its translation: CAGRRTGGSTDTQYF.

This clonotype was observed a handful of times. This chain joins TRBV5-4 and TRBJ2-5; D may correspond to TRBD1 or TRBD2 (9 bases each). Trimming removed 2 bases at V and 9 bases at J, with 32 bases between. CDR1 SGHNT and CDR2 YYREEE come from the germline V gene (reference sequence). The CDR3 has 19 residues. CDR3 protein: CASSLTGGSAGGAQEAQYF. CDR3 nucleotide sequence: TGTGCCAGCAGCTTAACAGGGGGCAGCGCGGGAGGGGCCCAGGAGGCCCAGTACTTC.

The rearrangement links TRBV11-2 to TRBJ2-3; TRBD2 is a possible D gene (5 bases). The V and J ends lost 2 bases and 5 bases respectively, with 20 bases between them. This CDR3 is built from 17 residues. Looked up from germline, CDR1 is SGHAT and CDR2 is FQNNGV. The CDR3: CASSLSRGLPKRDTQYF. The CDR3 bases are TGTGCCAGCAGCTTAAGCCGCGGACTCCCAAAGAGAGATACGCAGTATTTT.

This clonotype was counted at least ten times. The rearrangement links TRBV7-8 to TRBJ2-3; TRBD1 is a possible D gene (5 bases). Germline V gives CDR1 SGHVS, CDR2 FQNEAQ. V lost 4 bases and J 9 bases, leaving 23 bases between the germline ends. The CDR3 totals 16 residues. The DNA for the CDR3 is TGTGCCAGCAGCTCGTCGTGGGCCCTGGGGCCCCAAACGCAGTATTTT. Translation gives CASSSSWALGPQTQYF.

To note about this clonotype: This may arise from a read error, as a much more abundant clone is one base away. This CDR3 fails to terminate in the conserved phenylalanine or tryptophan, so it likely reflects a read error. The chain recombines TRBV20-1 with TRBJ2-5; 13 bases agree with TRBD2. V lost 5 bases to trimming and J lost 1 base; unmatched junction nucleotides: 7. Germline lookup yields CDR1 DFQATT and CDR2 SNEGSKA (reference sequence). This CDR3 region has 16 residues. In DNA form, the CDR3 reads TGCAGTGCTCCCCCCACTAGCGGGAGGGTCCAAGAGACCCAGTACCTC. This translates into CSAPPTSGRVQETQYL.

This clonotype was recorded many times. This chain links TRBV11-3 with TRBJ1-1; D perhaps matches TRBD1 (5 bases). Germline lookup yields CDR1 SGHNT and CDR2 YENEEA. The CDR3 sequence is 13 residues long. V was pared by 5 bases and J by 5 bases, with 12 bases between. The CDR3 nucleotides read TGTGCCAGCAGCCGGGACCGCTGGACTGAAGCTTTCTTT. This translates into CASSRDRWTEAFF.

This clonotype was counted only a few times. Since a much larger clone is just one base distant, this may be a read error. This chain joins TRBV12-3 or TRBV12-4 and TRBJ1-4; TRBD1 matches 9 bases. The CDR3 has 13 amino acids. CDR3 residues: CTSSSGQGQKLFF. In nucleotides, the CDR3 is TGTACCAGCAGTTCGGGACAGGGACAAAAACTGTTTTTT.

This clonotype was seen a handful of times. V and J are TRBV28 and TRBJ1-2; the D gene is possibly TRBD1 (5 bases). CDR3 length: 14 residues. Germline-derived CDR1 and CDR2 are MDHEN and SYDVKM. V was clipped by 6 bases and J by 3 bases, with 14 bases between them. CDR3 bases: TGTGCCAGCAGCACTGTCGGGGCGTACTATGGCTACACCTTC. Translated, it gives CASSTVGAYYGYTF.

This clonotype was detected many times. CDR3 DNA sequence: TGTGCCAGCAATCCGGCCCTGCTGAACACTGAAGCTTTCTTT. Its translation is CASNPALLNTEAFF. The chain employs TRBV6-2 or TRBV6-3 and TRBJ1-1, with D unclear. Between the trimmed V and J ends, which lost 7 bases and 0 bases, there was a span of 12 bases. The CDR3 runs to 14 residues. Germline V gene lookup returns CDR1 MNHEY and CDR2 SVGEGT.

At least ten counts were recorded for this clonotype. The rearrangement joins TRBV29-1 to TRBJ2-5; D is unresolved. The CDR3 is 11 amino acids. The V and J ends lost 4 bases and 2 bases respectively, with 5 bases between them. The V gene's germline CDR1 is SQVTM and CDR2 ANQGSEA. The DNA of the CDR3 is TGCAGCGTTGTGACGCAAGAGACCCAGTACTTC. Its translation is CSVVTQETQYF.

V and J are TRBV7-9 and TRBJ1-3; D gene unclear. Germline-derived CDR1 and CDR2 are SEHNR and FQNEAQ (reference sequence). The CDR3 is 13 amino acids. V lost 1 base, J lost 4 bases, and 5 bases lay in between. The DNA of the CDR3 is TGTGCCAGCAGCTTAGACGGGGGAAACACCATATATTTT. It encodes CASSLDGGNTIYF.

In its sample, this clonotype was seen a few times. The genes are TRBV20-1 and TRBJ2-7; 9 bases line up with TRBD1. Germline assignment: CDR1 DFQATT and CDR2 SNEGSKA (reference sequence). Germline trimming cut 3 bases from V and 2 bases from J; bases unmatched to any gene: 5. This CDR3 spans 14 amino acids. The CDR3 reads CSASYRDRAYEQYF. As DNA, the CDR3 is TGCAGTGCTAGCTATCGGGACAGGGCCTACGAGCAGTACTTC.

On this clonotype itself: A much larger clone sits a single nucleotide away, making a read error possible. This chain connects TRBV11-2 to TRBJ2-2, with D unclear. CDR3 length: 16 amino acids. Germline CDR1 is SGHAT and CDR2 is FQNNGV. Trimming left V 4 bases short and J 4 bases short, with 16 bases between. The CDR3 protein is CASSSRVAQSTGELFF. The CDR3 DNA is TGTGCCAGCAGCTCAAGAGTTGCCCAAAGCACCGGGGAGCTGTTTTTT.

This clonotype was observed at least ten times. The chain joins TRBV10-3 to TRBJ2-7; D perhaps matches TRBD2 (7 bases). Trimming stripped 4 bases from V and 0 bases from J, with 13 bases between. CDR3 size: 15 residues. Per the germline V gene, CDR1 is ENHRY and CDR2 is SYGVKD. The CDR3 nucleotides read TGTGCCATCAGTGGGGGGGGGACAAACTCCTACGAGCAGTACTTC. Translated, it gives CAISGGGTNSYEQYF.

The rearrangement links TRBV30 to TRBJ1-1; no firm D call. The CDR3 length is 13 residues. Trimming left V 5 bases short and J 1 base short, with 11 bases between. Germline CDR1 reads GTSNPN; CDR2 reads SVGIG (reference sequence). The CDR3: CAWDHLQNTEAFF. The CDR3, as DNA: TGTGCCTGGGACCACTTGCAGAACACTGAAGCTTTCTTT.

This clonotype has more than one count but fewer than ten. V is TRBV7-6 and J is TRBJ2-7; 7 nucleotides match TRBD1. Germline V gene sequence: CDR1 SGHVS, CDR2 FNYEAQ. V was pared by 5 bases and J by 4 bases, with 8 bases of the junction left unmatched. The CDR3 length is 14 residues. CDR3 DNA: TGTGCCAGCAGCCCAGGACAGGCCATATACGAGCAGTACTTC. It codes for CASSPGQAIYEQYF.

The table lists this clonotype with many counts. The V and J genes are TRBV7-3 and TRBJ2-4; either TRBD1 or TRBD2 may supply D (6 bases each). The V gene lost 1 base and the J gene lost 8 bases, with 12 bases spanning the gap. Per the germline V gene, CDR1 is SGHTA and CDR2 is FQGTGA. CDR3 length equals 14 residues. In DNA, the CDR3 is TGTGCCAGCAGCTTAAATCCAAGGGGGGACATTCAGTACTTC. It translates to CASSLNPRGDIQYF. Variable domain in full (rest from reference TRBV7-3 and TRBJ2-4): GAGVSQTPSNKVTEKGKYVELRCDPISGHTALYWYRQSLGQGPEFLIYFQGTGAADDSGLPNDRFFAVRPEGSVSTLKIQRTERGDSAVYLCASSLNPRGDIQYFGAGTRLSVL.

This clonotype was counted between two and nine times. CDR3 region: CSAPPAGQGNYGYTF. DNA of the CDR3: TGCAGTGCCCCCCCCGCTGGACAGGGGAACTATGGCTACACCTTC. V gene TRBV20-1 combines with J gene TRBJ1-2; 9 nucleotides line up with TRBD1. The CDR3 is 15 amino acids. CDR1 and CDR2 from the germline V gene are DFQATT and SNEGSKA (reference sequence). J was trimmed by 2 bases and V by 6 bases; bases with no gene match: 10.

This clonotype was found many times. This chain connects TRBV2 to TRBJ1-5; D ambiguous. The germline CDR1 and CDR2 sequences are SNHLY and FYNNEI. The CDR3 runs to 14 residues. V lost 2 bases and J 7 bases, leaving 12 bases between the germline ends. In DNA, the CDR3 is TGTGCCAGCAGTGAATCTGCCAGGTCGCAGCCCCAGCATTTT. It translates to CASSESARSQPQHF. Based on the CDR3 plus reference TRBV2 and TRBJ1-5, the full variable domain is EPEVTQTPSHQVTQMGQEVILRCVPISNHLYFYWYRQILGQKVEFLVSFYNNEISEKSEIFDDQFSVERPDGSNFTLKIRSTKLEDSAMYFCASSESARSQPQHFGDGTRLSIL.

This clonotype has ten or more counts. CDR3 in amino acids: CASGRDRSYNEQFF. CDR3 DNA: TGTGCCAGCGGCCGGGACCGTTCCTACAATGAGCAGTTCTTC. The gene calls are TRBV7-9 and TRBJ2-1; D possibly uses TRBD1 or TRBD2 (5 bases each). Trimming removed 8 bases at V and 1 base at J, with 12 bases between. Germline V lookup: CDR1 SEHNR, CDR2 FQNEAQ (reference sequence). This CDR3 spans 14 amino acids.